This T cell receptor (beta chain) was retrieved from a study of post-analysis software for immune sequencing data. Study summary: The disease courses covered relapsing-remitting, secondary progressive and progressive-relapsing multiple sclerosis. General study findings and limits: A significant reduction in normalized Chao1 diversity was observed in multiple sclerosis patients versus controls. TRBV5-6, TRBV5-1 and TRBV20-1 belonged to a set of a handful of TRBV segments that were more frequent in patients than controls.

There are a few counts of this clonotype. Its target is not known. Unique molecular identifiers were carried by the TCR beta cDNA libraries. From the PCR reads, TCRdb called clonotypes with MiXCR, one entry per CDR3 protein. The table records some 690,000 distinct CDR3 sequences, 25% to 30% of them present only once. Germline trimming cut 0 bases from V and 2 bases from J; bases unmatched to any gene: 7. The CDR3 loop spans 17 amino acids. Germline lookup yields CDR1 SGHRS and CDR2 YFSETQ. The receptor comes from a girl aged 5-17 years with multiple sclerosis. Material: blood. The V call is TRBV5-1, the J call TRBJ2-3, with 9 bases identical to TRBD1. This chain's CDR3 is CASSLALTGGVTDTQYF. The CDR3 DNA is TGCGCCAGCAGCTTGGCGCTGACAGGGGGAGTCACAGATACGCAGTATTTT.